The 27 T cell receptor beta chains below were found in one sample sequenced in a study of T cell responses to AZD1222 COVID-19 vaccine. Using immunoSEQ multiplex PCR, the repertoire was profiled, and TCRdb retains in-frame clones only, with some absent. The data contain some 200,000 clones, 80% to 95% of them singletons. Sequencing was performed on peripheral blood, taken 28 days after the second AZD1222 dose. The receptors come from an adult who received the AZD1222 COVID-19 vaccine.

DNA of the CDR3: TGCGCCAGCAGCTTAGATGTTGAGCAGTTCTTC. Its translation: CASSLDVEQFF. The genes are TRBV5-1 and TRBJ2-1; D gene ambiguous. Trimming took 2 bases from V and 9 from J, leaving 6 bases between them. The V gene's germline CDR1 is SGHRS and CDR2 YFSETQ. This CDR3 spans 11 amino acids.

The genes are TRBV6-4 and TRBJ2-7, with D possibly being TRBD1 (5 bases). The V gene lost 2 bases and the J gene lost 0 bases, with 14 bases spanning the gap. CDR3 size: 16 residues. Germline V gives CDR1 MRHNA, CDR2 SNTAGT. Written as DNA, the CDR3 is TGTGCCAGCAGTGACGACAGCGTGCCAAGCTCCTACGAGCAGTACTTC. It encodes CASSDDSVPSSYEQYF.

The V and J genes are TRBV15 and TRBJ2-5; D remains unclear. Trimming removed 5 bases at V and 0 bases at J, with 7 bases between. CDR3 length equals 13 residues. Germline V gene data show CDR1 as LNHNV and CDR2 as YYDKDF (reference sequence). The CDR3 nucleotides read TGTGCCACCAGCCCAGAAAACCAAGAGACCCAGTACTTC. This sequence encodes CATSPENQETQYF.

In this sample, this clone turned up once. This chain joins TRBV9 and TRBJ1-3; D remains unclear. Germline V gene data show CDR1 as SGDLS and CDR2 as YYNGEE. There are 14 residues in the CDR3. V dropped 0 bases and J dropped 7 bases, with 11 bases sitting between them. The CDR3, as DNA: TGTGCCAGCAGCGTAGACGGCCTTGGGAACACCATATATTTT. Amino acid sequence: CASSVDGLGNTIYF.

The chain combines TRBV5-1 with TRBJ2-3, with D tentatively TRBD2 (5 bases). The CDR3 is 14 residues long. Looked up from germline, CDR1 is SGHRS and CDR2 is YFSETQ. V lost 2 bases and J 2 bases, leaving 9 bases between the germline ends. In nucleotides, the CDR3 is TGCGCCAGCAGCTTAGCGGTTCCCACAGATACGCAGTATTTT. Residues: CASSLAVPTDTQYF.

The chain combines TRBV7-2 with TRBJ1-5, with a weak D call TRBD1 (6 bases). The germline gives CDR1 SGHTA, CDR2 FQGNSA. Deletions cut 8 bases from V and 6 bases from J, with 14 bases between. This CDR3 is built from 13 residues. The CDR3 sequence: CASGAGGGQPQHF. In DNA, the CDR3 is TGTGCCAGCGGCGCCGGGGGCGGTCAGCCCCAGCATTTT.

The V and J genes are TRBV30 and TRBJ2-7; 9 bases are shared with TRBD1. Looked up from germline, CDR1 is GTSNPN and CDR2 is SVGIG (reference sequence). V lost 4 bases to trimming and J lost 6 bases; unmatched junction nucleotides: 10. The CDR3 has 14 residues. This CDR3 is CAWIRTGAPGEQYF. CDR3 DNA sequence: TGTGCCTGGATCCGGACAGGGGCGCCGGGCGAGCAGTACTTC.

The V call is TRBV14, the J call TRBJ2-1; the match to TRBD2 covers 10 bases. Germline-derived CDR1 and CDR2 are SGHDN and FVKESK. The V and J ends lost 4 bases and 5 bases, in that order; junction bases with no gene match: 8. CDR3 length: 16 residues. The chain's CDR3 is CASSPISGRAHNEQFF. DNA for the CDR3: TGTGCCAGCAGCCCAATCAGCGGGAGGGCGCACAATGAGCAGTTCTTC.

The DNA for the CDR3 is TGTGCCAGCAGCCAAGATCTTCGGGAGGGAGGCGAGCAGTTCTTC. Translating it yields CASSQDLREGGEQFF. The chain has TRBV3-1 (or the pseudogene TRBV3-2) and TRBJ2-1; TRBD2 agrees at 8 bases. The V and J ends lost 0 bases and 10 bases, in that order; junction bases with no gene match: 8. Germline CDR1 is LGHDT and CDR2 is YNNKEL (reference sequence). This CDR3 has 15 residues.

CDR3 loop: CASSLSGGNQPQHF. CDR3 DNA sequence: TGTGCCAGCAGCTTATCAGGGGGCAATCAGCCCCAGCATTTT. The chain joins TRBV7-2 to TRBJ1-5, with a weak D call TRBD1 (6 bases). In germline, CDR1 is SGHTA, CDR2 FQGNSA. With 2 bases removed from V and 2 bases from J, the gap between germline ends came to 7 bases. The length of the CDR3 is 14 residues.

V and J are TRBV4-1 and TRBJ1-5, with 8 bases fitting TRBD1. The V and J ends lost 1 base and 0 bases, in that order; junction bases with no gene match: 11. Germline CDR1 is MGHRA and CDR2 is YSYEKL. CDR3 length: 19 amino acids. The CDR3 nucleotides are TGCGCCAGCAGCCAAGTCGGGACAGGCTTGGAGTATAGCAATCAGCCCCAGCATTTT. Translating it yields CASSQVGTGLEYSNQPQHF.

J is TRBJ1-1 and V is TRBV15; D is unresolved. V was pared by 1 base and J by 9 bases, with 6 bases between. The CDR3 spans 11 residues. The germline V gene encodes CDR1 LNHNV and CDR2 YYDKDF (reference sequence). CDR3: CATSRAVKAFF. Here the CDR3 DNA reads TGTGCCACCAGCAGAGCGGTGAAAGCTTTCTTT.

The chain employs TRBV19 and TRBJ2-7, with D possibly being TRBD2 (5 bases). Germline CDR1 and CDR2: LNHDA and SQIVND (reference sequence). Trimming pared 3 bases from V and 4 bases from J, leaving 16 bases between. This CDR3 has 15 amino acids. CDR3 in amino acids: CASSMDRGQPYEQYF. CDR3 nucleotide sequence: TGTGCCAGTAGTATGGATCGCGGGCAGCCTTACGAGCAGTACTTC.

This clone occurred once. The CDR3: CAIRDNRNSGTEAFF. The CDR3 DNA is TGTGCCATCAGGGATAACCGCAACAGCGGCACTGAAGCTTTCTTT. This chain uses TRBV10-3 with TRBJ1-1; D gene unclear. The V end lost 6 bases, the J end lost 4 bases, and 18 bases lay between the germline ends. Germline values: CDR1 ENHRY, CDR2 SYGVKD. This CDR3 is 15 amino acids long.

CDR3 sequence (DNA): TGTGCCAGCAGCCGCGACTTGACCGGGGAGCTGTTTTTT. Translating it yields CASSRDLTGELFF. The V gene is TRBV7-8, the J gene TRBJ2-2; D gene unclear. The germline CDR1 and CDR2 sequences are SGHVS and FQNEAQ. This CDR3 is built from 13 residues. V lost 5 bases and J lost 5, with 9 bases in between.

This clone has only one observation. The chain uses TRBV10-3 and TRBJ2-3; maybe TRBD2 (5 bases). This CDR3 contains 14 residues. Trimming stripped 2 bases from V and 3 bases from J, with 9 bases between. In germline, CDR1 is ENHRY, CDR2 SYGVKD. The CDR3 reads CAISEATRTDTQYF. The CDR3 nucleotides are TGTGCCATCAGTGAGGCCACTAGAACAGATACGCAGTATTTT.

The chain carries TRBV6-5 and TRBJ2-2; no reliable D call. This CDR3 is built from 12 residues. CDR1 is MNHEY, CDR2 SVGAGI, per germline. The V and J ends lost 7 bases and 3 bases respectively, with 6 bases between them. CDR3 nucleotide sequence: TGTGCCAGCATATCGGACACCGGGGAGCTGTTTTTT. Translating gives CASISDTGELFF.

The chain couples TRBV9 to TRBJ1-5; TRBD1 is a possible D gene (5 bases). The V end was cut by 0 bases, the J end by 2 bases, with 15 bases between. The CDR3 has 17 amino acids. Germline lookup yields CDR1 SGDLS and CDR2 YYNGEE. CDR3 nucleotides: TGTGCCAGCAGCGTAGCTCCTCCCTCGGGGGGCAATCAGCCCCAGCATTTT. Its protein product is CASSVAPPSGGNQPQHF.

V gene TRBV18 combines with J gene TRBJ2-5; D gene ambiguous. Trimming removed 6 bases from V and 7 bases from J, with 9 bases in between. The germline CDR1 and CDR2 sequences are KGHSH and LQKENI. CDR3 length equals 11 residues. The CDR3: CASSAMGTQYF. Here the CDR3 DNA reads TGTGCCAGCTCTGCTATGGGGACCCAGTACTTC.

The chain is built from TRBV7-2 and TRBJ2-1; 13 bases are a match to TRBD2. The V and J ends lost 5 bases and 6 bases, in that order; junction bases with no gene match: 4. Germline values: CDR1 SGHTA, CDR2 FQGNSA. The CDR3 is made up of 15 amino acids. Written as DNA, the CDR3 is TGTGCCAGCAGCACCGGACTAGCGGGAGTCAATGAGCAGTTCTTC. Translating gives CASSTGLAGVNEQFF.

V and J are TRBV27 and TRBJ1-5; D is uncertain. This CDR3 region has 13 residues. Per germline, CDR1 MNHEY and CDR2 SMNVEV (reference sequence). The V and J ends lost 8 bases and 4 bases respectively, with 12 bases between them. The CDR3 reads CASGRWGNQPQHF. CDR3 in DNA: TGTGCCAGCGGACGATGGGGTAATCAGCCCCAGCATTTT.

The chain combines TRBV30 with TRBJ1-1, with 7 bases identical to TRBD1. Germline V gives CDR1 GTSNPN, CDR2 SVGIG (reference sequence). This CDR3 has 13 amino acids. The V gene end was trimmed by 0 bases and the J gene end by 7 bases; junction bases not matched to a gene: 5. The CDR3 DNA reads as TGTGCCTGGAGTGTCGACAGGGCTGGTGAAGCTTTCTTT. This codes for CAWSVDRAGEAFF. The full variable domain, its missing parts supplied by reference TRBV30 and TRBJ1-1, is SQTIHQWPATLVQPVGSPLSLECTVEGTSNPNLYWYRQAAGRGLQLLFYSVGIGQISSEVPQNLSASRPQDRQFILSSKKLLLSDSGFYLCAWSVDRAGEAFFGQGTRLTVV.

The chain is built from TRBV19 and TRBJ1-5; 10 bases align to TRBD1. V shed 7 bases, J shed 7 bases, and the junction held 16 bases outside the gene matches. Germline V gives CDR1 LNHDA, CDR2 SQIVND (reference sequence). This CDR3 has 17 residues. As DNA, the CDR3 is TGTGCCAGTACCCGAACCGGGACAGGGGTATTGTGGCAGCCCCAGCATTTT. This codes for CASTRTGTGVLWQPQHF.

The CDR3 sequence: CASSQVGQGYGYTF. DNA of the CDR3: TGTGCCAGCAGCCAAGTGGGACAGGGTTATGGCTACACCTTC. The rearrangement uses TRBV4-2 and TRBJ1-2; 9 bases fit TRBD1. Germline CDR1 reads LGHNA; CDR2 reads YNFKEQ. The CDR3 spans 14 residues. V shed 1 base and J 5 bases; nucleotides not matched to a gene: 2.

The CDR3 bases are TGTGCCAGCAGGCCATGGGCAGATACGCAGTATTTT. Its protein is CASRPWADTQYF. This chain links TRBV11-2 with TRBJ2-3, with no clear D. Trimming removed 6 bases at V and 4 bases at J, with 8 bases between. The CDR3 has 12 amino acids. Germline CDR1 SGHAT, CDR2 FQNNGV.

V and J are TRBV9 and TRBJ1-1; 7 bases are a match to TRBD1. The germline V gene has CDR1 SGDLS and CDR2 YYNGEE. The junction had 6 bases not matched to a gene; V was cut back by 2 bases and J by 2 bases. This CDR3 is built from 15 residues. CDR3 in DNA: TGTGCCAGCAGCGTCCTCGGGACAGACAACACTGAAGCTTTCTTT. Its protein is CASSVLGTDNTEAFF.

V gene TRBV6-2 or TRBV6-3 combines with J gene TRBJ2-3, with 7 bases identical to TRBD1. The V segment lost 5 bases and the J segment 1 base; nucleotides outside the gene matches: 3. This CDR3 is built from 14 residues. Germline CDR1 is MNHEY and CDR2 is SVGEGT. In nucleotides, the CDR3 is TGTGCCAGCAGTACTACAGGGGGCACAGATACGCAGTATTTT. As protein: CASSTTGGTDTQYF.